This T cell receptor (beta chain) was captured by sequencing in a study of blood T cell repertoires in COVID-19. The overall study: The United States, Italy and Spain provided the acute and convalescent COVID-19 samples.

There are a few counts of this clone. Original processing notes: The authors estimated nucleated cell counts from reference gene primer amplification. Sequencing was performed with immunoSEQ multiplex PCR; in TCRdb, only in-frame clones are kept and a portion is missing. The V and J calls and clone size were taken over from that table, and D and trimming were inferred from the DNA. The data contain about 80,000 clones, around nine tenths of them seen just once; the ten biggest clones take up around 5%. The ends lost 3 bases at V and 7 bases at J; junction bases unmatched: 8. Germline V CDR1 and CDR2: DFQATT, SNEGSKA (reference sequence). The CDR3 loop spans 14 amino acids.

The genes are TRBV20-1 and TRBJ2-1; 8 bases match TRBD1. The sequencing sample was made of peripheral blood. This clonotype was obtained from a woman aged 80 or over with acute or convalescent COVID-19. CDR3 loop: CSASRQGARNEQFF. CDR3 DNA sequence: TGCAGTGCTAGTCGGCAGGGGGCTCGAAATGAGCAGTTCTTC.